The 11 T cell receptor beta chains reported below all come from one sample, sequenced in a study of OX40 agonist ivuxolimab in advanced cancers. Sequencing was performed with immunoSEQ multiplex PCR; in TCRdb, only in-frame clones are kept and a portion is missing. The repertoire holds about 110,000 clones, around 90% seen once, with about 0.67% in the top ten. The source was CD4+ or CD8+ T cells sorted from blood, collected in a trial of the OX40 agonist ivuxolimab. All receptors come from an adult with an advanced solid tumor such as melanoma, head and neck, liver or kidney cancer.

The CDR3 protein is CASSPRQAGELFF. The CDR3 DNA sequence: TGTGCCAGCAGCCCGAGACAGGCCGGGGAGCTGTTTTTT. The chain recombines TRBV7-2 with TRBJ2-2, with D possibly matching TRBD1 (6 bases). Germline-derived CDR1 and CDR2 are SGHTA and FQGNSA. Trimming took 5 bases from V and 6 from J, leaving 10 bases between them. The CDR3 covers 13 residues. Drawing the rest from reference TRBV7-2 and TRBJ2-2, the complete variable domain is GAGVSQSPSNKVTEKGKDVELRCDPISGHTALYWYRQSLGQGLEFLIYFQGNSAPDKSGLPSDRFSAERTGGSVSTLTIQRTQQEDSAVYLCASSPRQAGELFFGEGSRLTVL.

This chain links TRBV6-5 with TRBJ1-1; D remains ambiguous. The CDR3 totals 14 residues. Germline V lookup: CDR1 MNHEY, CDR2 SVGAGI. Trimming took 5 bases from V and 6 from J, leaving 16 bases between them. The CDR3 loop reads CASSPSPRRAEAFF. For the CDR3, the DNA is TGTGCCAGCAGTCCCTCTCCCCGGCGAGCTGAAGCTTTCTTT.

The chain employs TRBV5-1 and TRBJ2-3; 11 bases are shared with TRBD2. The trim removed 4 bases at V and 2 bases at J, leaving 6 bases unmatched. The CDR3 is 16 amino acids. Germline V gene sequence: CDR1 SGHRS, CDR2 YFSETQ. The CDR3 region has the DNA TGCGCCAGCAGCCGCGGGACTAGCGGATTCACAGATACGCAGTATTTT. Translation: CASSRGTSGFTDTQYF.

Here the CDR3 DNA reads TGTGCCAGCAGCTTACTACCGAGAGACACTGAAGCTTTCTTT. Translating gives CASSLLPRDTEAFF. The chain joins TRBV7-9 to TRBJ1-1, with unresolved D. The V and J ends lost 2 bases and 3 bases respectively, with 10 bases between them. This CDR3 comprises 14 residues. Germline-derived CDR1 and CDR2 are SEHNR and FQNEAQ (reference sequence).

The sample holds one count of this clone. The J gene is TRBJ2-3, the V gene TRBV30; the D gene is possibly TRBD2 (6 bases). The germline V and J ends were trimmed by 4 bases and 2 bases, with 16 bases remaining between them. The CDR3 runs to 15 residues. The V gene's germline CDR1 is GTSNPN and CDR2 SVGIG (reference sequence). The CDR3 is CAWTRGGLITDTQYF. CDR3 sequence (DNA): TGTGCCTGGACGCGTGGGGGACTGATCACAGATACGCAGTATTTT.

In DNA, the CDR3 is TGCAGCGCCGAACGAACGTCTAACACTGAAGCTTTCTTT. Amino acid sequence: CSAERTSNTEAFF. The V call is TRBV29-1, the J call TRBJ1-1; D not certain. The CDR3 consists of 13 residues. Per germline, CDR1 SQVTM and CDR2 ANQGSEA. The V and J ends lost 7 bases and 2 bases respectively, with 14 bases between them.

The chain recombines TRBV5-1 with TRBJ1-6; the D is unclear. Germline V lookup: CDR1 SGHRS, CDR2 YFSETQ. The CDR3 totals 12 residues. V dropped 5 bases and J dropped 7 bases, with 7 bases sitting between them. In DNA form, the CDR3 reads TGCGCCAGCAGTTCCGGGAATTCACCCCTCCACTTT. Translating gives CASSSGNSPLHF.

The V call is TRBV10-3, the J call TRBJ2-7; TRBD1 matches 7 bases. This CDR3 contains 15 residues. Trimming at V came to 0 bases and at J to 6 bases, leaving 8 bases not matched to a gene. The germline V gene has CDR1 ENHRY and CDR2 SYGVKD. CDR3 sequence reads: CAISESDRVAFEQYF. In DNA, the CDR3 is TGTGCCATCAGTGAGTCCGACAGGGTGGCCTTCGAGCAGTACTTC.

CDR3 sequence reads: CSVEARQGADGYTF. CDR3 DNA sequence: TGCAGCGTTGAAGCCAGACAGGGGGCGGATGGCTACACCTTC. The J gene is TRBJ1-2, the V gene TRBV29-1, with 10 bases lining up with TRBD1. Per the germline V gene, CDR1 is SQVTM and CDR2 is ANQGSEA. The CDR3 spans 14 residues. The V gene end was trimmed by 1 base and the J gene end by 6 bases; junction bases not matched to a gene: 5. Full variable domain (rest looked up from reference TRBV29-1 and TRBJ1-2): SAVISQKPSRDICQRGTSLTIQCQVDSQVTMMFWYRQQPGQSLTLIATANQGSEATYESGFVIDKFPISRPNLTFSTLTVSNMSPEDSSIYLCSVEARQGADGYTFGSGTRLTVV.

J is TRBJ2-1 and V is TRBV18, with D maybe TRBD1 (6 bases). Trimming left V 0 bases short and J 8 bases short, with 8 bases between. The CDR3 sequence is 13 residues long. Germline V CDR1 and CDR2: KGHSH, LQKENI. The CDR3 DNA reads TGTGCCAGCTCACCACCTAACAGGGATGAGCAGTTCTTC. Its translation is CASSPPNRDEQFF.

This chain links TRBV7-2 with TRBJ2-3; D is perhaps TRBD1 or TRBD2 (5 bases each). Germline assignment: CDR1 SGHTA and CDR2 FQGNSA. The CDR3 has 14 residues. Trimming pared 5 bases from V and 8 bases from J, leaving 17 bases between. CDR3 in amino acids: CASSALGAAGTQYF. The CDR3 nucleotides are TGTGCCAGCAGCGCCCTAGGGGCCGCGGGTACGCAGTATTTT. The full variable domain, rest sourced from reference TRBV7-2 and TRBJ2-3, is GAGVSQSPSNKVTEKGKDVELRCDPISGHTALYWYRQSLGQGLEFLIYFQGNSAPDKSGLPSDRFSAERTGGSVSTLTIQRTQQEDSAVYLCASSALGAAGTQYFGPGTRLTVL.